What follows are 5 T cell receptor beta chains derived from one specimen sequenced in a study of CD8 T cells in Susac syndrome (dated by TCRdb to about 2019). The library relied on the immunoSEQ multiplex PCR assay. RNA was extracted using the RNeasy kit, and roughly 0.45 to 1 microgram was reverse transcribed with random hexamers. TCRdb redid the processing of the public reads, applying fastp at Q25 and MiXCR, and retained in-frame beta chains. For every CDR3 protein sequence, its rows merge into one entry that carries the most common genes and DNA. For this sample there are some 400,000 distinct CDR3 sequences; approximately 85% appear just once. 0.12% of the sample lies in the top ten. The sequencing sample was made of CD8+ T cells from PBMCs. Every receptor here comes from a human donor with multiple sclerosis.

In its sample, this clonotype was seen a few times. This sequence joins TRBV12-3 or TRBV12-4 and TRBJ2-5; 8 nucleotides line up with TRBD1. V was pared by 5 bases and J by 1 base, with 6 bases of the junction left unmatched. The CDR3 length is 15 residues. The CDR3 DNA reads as TGTGCCAGCAGTCACTTCAGGGGGCCCCAAGAGACCCAGTACTTC. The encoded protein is CASSHFRGPQETQYF.

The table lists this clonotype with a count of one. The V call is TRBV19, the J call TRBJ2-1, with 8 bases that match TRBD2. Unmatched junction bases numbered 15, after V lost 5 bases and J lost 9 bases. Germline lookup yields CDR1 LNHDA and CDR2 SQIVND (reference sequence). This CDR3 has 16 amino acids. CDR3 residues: CASSPYWGSGTSEQFF. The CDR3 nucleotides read TGTGCCAGTAGTCCATACTGGGGGAGCGGGACTAGTGAGCAGTTCTTC.

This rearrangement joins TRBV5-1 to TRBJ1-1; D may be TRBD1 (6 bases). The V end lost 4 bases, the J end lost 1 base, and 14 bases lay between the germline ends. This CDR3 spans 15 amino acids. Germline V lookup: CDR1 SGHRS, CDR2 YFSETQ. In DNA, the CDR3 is TGCGCCAGCAGCCCGGAGGGGGGACGGAACACTGAAGCTTTCTTT. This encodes CASSPEGGRNTEAFF.

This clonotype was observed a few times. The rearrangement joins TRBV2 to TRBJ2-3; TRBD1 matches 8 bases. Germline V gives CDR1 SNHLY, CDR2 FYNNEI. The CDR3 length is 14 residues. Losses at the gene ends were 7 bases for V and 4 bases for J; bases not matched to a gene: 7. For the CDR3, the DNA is TGTGCCAGCAATCTGGACAGGGAGGCAGATACGCAGTATTTT. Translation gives CASNLDREADTQYF.

CDR3 amino acids: CASSWAWNEQFF. DNA of the CDR3: TGTGCCAGCAGCTGGGCCTGGAATGAGCAGTTCTTC. This chain uses TRBV7-9 with TRBJ2-1; D gene ambiguous. Germline V CDR1 and CDR2: SEHNR, FQNEAQ (reference sequence). V lost 4 bases, J lost 7 bases, and 8 bases lay in between. The CDR3 contains 12 residues.